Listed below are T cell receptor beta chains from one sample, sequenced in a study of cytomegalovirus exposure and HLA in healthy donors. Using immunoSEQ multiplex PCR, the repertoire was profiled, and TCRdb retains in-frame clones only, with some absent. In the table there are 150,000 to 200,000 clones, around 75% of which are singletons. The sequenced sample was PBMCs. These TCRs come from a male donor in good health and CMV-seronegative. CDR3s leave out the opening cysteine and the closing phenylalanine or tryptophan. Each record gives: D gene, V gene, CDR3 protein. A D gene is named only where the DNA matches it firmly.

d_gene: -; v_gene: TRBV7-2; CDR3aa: ASRPPTPGGTDTQY
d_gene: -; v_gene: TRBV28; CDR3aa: ASSTGGANYGYT
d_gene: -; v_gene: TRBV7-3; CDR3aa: ASSLSFQETQY
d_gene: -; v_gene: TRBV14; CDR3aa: ASSQAGVPYEQY
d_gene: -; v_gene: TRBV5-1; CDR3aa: ASSPGGQTYNEQF
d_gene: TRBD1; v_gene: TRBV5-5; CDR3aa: ASSLVDRGNIQY
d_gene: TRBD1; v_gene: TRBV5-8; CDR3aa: ASSFPGTGVGEQY
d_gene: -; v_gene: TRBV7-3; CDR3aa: ASSLQQGQPQH
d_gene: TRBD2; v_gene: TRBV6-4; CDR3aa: ASSDSLAGGNEQF
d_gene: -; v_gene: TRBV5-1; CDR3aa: ASSWGDSTDTQY
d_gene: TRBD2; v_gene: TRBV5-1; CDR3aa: ASSTELAGGLSTQY
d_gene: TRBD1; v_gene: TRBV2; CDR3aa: ASSEWAGGTDTQY
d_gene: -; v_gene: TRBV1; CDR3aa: TSSRPGSGTVDTQY
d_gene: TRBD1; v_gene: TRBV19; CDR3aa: ASSIRNRGTVQPQH
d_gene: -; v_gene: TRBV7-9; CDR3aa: ASTSGGGNQPQH
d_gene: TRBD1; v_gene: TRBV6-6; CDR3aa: ASTRDSLTDTQY
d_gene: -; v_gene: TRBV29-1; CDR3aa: SATLGGRSEKLF